This TCR beta chain was captured in a study of blood T cell repertoires in COVID-19 (TCRdb year 2020). Study-level background: Collaborator samples came from the United States, Italy and Spain and covered acute and convalescent phases of COVID-19. The prospective study material was composed of cDNA or gDNA derived from T cells, B-cell-depleted T cells, or PBMCs. Subjects who had been exposed to COVID-19, were actively infected with it, or had recovered from it provided the deeply sampled blood TCRbeta repertoires that made up the dataset. The repertoires were made available in a free public database intended to serve as a resource for research on the immune response to SARS-CoV-2. The samples were drawn from two sources: the first 160 participants of the ongoing ImmuneRACE study, and 1,000 to 1,500 subjects contributed by 6 global collaborators. Sample metadata almost always included a de-identified subject ID, COVID-19 status, age in years and sex. Where available, HLA class I and class II types were taken from metadata supplied by the sample provider and were not determined by assay-based typing. The full study reports these points: The amount of clinical and demographic metadata varied by source and participant and was provided uncurated.

Concerning this clone: No cognate antigen has been identified for it. Base-call qualities are not available, and no considerably larger clone is one nucleotide away.

Samples from volunteer blood donors who had recovered from COVID-19 were contributed by a second Seattle source. Each collaborating institution followed its own protocols to collect whole blood in K2EDTA tubes. For TCRbeta analysis, collaborators shipped samples in one of three forms: frozen whole blood, isolated PBMCs, or DNA extracted from either of those sample types. TCRbeta CDR3 regions were amplified from genomic DNA using the immunoSEQ Assay, a bias-controlled multiplex PCR. Regarding the original processing steps: Within the assay, amplification of reference gene primers was used to estimate how many nucleated cells each sample contained. Sequence reads were collapsed and filtered to measure the absolute abundance of every unique TCRbeta CDR3 rearrangement. For each sample, productive Simpson clonality was calculated by taking the square root of Simpson's diversity index across productive rearrangements. TCRdb retrieved this table from immuneACCESS and kept in-frame rearrangements only. Not all clones are present; in checked studies, unresolved V genes account for under half, and no reason is known for the remainder. From that table come the V and J calls and clone size; the DNA was used to work out D and trimming. This sample is represented by 110,000 to 150,000 clones; approximately 80% of them were singletons. Together, the top ten hold 3.5% of the sample.

Reading the germline V gene (reference sequence) gives CDR1 MNHNY and CDR2 SVGAGI. The CDR3 starts with the cysteine, ends with the phenylalanine, and has 13 residues. Kept here is only the CDR3 DNA, which spans 39 bases and is read in frame from base 1. A distance of 11 bases separates the germline ends of V and J, which lose 10 bases and 0 bases respectively. Specimen: peripheral blood. This clonotype was obtained from a man in his 70s who had recovered from COVID-19. Recombination joined TRBV6-6 with TRBJ2-3; the best D guess is TRBD1, with 6 bases matching. The DNA is as follows: TGTGCCACACGCACAGGGAGCACAGATACGCAGTATTTT. Its protein product is CATRTGSTDTQYF.